This T cell receptor (beta chain) is drawn from a study of cytomegalovirus exposure and HLA in healthy donors. The data were produced by immunoSEQ multiplex PCR, yet TCRdb's version contains in-frame clones alone and is incomplete. The sample holds about 170,000 clones, 70% to 90% seen once. With 2 bases removed from V and 7 bases from J, the gap between germline ends came to 9 bases. The CDR3 covers 13 residues. The V gene's germline CDR1 is LNHNV and CDR2 YYDKDF (reference sequence). Sequenced input: PBMCs. This chain connects TRBV15 to TRBJ1-5; no clear D. The source is a woman between 18 and 29 years old in good health and CMV-seronegative. As DNA, the CDR3 is TGTGCCACCAGCAGACAGGAGGAGCAGCCCCAGCATTTT. It codes for CATSRQEEQPQHF.